The clone carrying this TCR beta chain has ten or more counts. What it binds is not known. Each single cDNA molecule received a unique molecular identifier. One entry per CDR3 protein results from TCRdb running MiXCR on the 5' RACE reads. Altogether 30,000 to 40,000 distinct CDR3 sequences are present, 9% being singletons, with the ten largest covering roughly 13%. The source of the sample is a study of early T cells in non-severe SARS-CoV-2 infection. Study background: Bulk RNA from unsorted whole blood was sequenced; chains were unpaired. Findings of the study overall: Using VDJdb, the matching emphasized anti-spike CD8 responses while missing private and CD4 specificities.

Germline CDR1 reads WSHSY; CDR2 reads SAAADI. The germline V and J ends were trimmed by 5 bases and 4 bases, with 14 bases remaining between them. The CDR3 runs 14 residues. The chain links TRBV10-2 to TRBJ1-1; tentative D call: TRBD1 (6 bases). Sequences were obtained from whole blood. The TCR was taken from an adult who was a healthcare worker with PCR-confirmed SARS-CoV-2 infection or an uninfected control (not recorded which). CDR3 sequence: CASSNDRRVTEAFF. The CDR3 DNA reads TGCGCCAGCAGTAACGACAGGAGAGTCACTGAAGCTTTCTTT.